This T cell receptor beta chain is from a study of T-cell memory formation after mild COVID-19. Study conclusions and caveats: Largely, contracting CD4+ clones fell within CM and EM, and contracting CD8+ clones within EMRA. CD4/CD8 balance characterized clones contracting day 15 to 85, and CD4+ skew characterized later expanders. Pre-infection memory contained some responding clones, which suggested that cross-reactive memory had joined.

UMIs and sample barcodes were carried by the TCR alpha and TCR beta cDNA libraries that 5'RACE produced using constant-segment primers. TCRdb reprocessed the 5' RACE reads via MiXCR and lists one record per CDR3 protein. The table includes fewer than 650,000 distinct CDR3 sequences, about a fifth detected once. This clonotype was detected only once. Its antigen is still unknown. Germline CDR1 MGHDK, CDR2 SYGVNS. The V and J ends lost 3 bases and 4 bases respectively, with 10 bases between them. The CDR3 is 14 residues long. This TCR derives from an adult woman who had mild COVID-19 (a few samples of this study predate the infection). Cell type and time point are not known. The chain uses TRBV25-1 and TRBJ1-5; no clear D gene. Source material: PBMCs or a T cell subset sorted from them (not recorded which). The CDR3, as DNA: TGTGCCAGCAGTGATGGGATGGGTAATCAGCCCCAGCATTTT. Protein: CASSDGMGNQPQHF.